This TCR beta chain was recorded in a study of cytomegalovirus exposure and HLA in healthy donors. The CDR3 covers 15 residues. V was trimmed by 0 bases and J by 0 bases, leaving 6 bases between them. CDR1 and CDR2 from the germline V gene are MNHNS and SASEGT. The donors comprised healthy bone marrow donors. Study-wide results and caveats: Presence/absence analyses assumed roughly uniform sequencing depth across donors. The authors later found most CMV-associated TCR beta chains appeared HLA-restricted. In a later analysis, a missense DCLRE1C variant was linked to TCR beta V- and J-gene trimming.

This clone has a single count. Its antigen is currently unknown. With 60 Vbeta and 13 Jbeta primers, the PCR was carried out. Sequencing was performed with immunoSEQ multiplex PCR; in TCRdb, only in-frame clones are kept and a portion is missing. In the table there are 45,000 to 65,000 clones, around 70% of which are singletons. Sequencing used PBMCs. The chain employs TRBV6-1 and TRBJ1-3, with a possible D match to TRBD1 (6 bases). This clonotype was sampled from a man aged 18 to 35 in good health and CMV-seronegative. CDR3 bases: TGTGCCAGCAGTGAAGCACAGGGCTCTGGAAACACCATATATTTT. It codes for CASSEAQGSGNTIYF.